This T cell receptor beta chain stems from a study of cytomegalovirus exposure and HLA in healthy donors. Per germline, CDR1 MNHNS and CDR2 SASEGT. V trimming: 1 base; J trimming: 3 bases; junction bases outside the gene matches: 2. The CDR3 runs to 15 residues. Clones were sequenced by immunoSEQ multiplex PCR, and TCRdb holds only the in-frame ones, with some missing. Counted here are fewer than 150,000 clones, about nine tenths occurring once; the ten biggest clones make up 4.4%. V is TRBV6-1 and J is TRBJ2-2; 7 nucleotides align to TRBD1. Input material: PBMCs. This TCR was sampled from a man between 18 and 29 years old in good health and CMV-seropositive. The CDR3 DNA is TGTGCCAGCAGTGAAGGACAGGGTGACACCGGGGAGCTGTTTTTT. Translating gives CASSEGQGDTGELFF.